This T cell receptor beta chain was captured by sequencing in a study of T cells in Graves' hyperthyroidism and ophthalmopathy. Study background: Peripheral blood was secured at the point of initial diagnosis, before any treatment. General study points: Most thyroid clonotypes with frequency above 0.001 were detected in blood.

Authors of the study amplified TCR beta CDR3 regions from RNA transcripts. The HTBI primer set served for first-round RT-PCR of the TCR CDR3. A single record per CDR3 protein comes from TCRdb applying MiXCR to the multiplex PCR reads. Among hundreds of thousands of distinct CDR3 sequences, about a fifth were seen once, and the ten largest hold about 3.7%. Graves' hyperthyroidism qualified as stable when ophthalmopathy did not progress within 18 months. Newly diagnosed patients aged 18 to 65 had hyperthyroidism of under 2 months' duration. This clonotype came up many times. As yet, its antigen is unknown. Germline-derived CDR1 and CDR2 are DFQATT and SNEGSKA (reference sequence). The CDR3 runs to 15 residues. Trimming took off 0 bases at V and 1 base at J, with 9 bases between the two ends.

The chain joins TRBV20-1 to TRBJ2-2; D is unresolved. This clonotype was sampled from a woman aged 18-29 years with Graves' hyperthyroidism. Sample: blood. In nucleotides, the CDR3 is TGCAGTGCTAGAGATTATGGCGGGAACACCGGGGAGCTGTTTTTT. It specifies CSARDYGGNTGELFF.